This entry features one TCR beta chain sequence. The antigen is undetermined. V lost 6 bases to trimming and J lost 7 bases, with 19 bases between them. This CDR3 is 14 amino acids long. CDR1 is SNHLY and CDR2 is FYNNEI in the germline V gene. The data stem from a study of cytomegalovirus exposure and HLA in healthy donors. Study at large: Earlier, 95 million to 140 million unique TCR beta sequences were recovered from around 190 million T cells by an analysis. General study points: Cytomegalovirus status was reportedly diagnosed by the classifier with high sensitivity and specificity. In presence/absence analyses, roughly uniform sequencing depth across donors was assumed.

A multiplex PCR was run with 60 Vbeta primers and 13 Jbeta primers. Some clones are missing from TCRdb's copy, which holds only in-frame ones; the method was immunoSEQ multiplex PCR. The data hold about 140,000 clones, with 65% to 90% observed a single time. Sampled while nominally healthy, donors likely had unrecorded immune exposures. Sequenced sample: PBMCs. The clonotype originates from a female donor in good health and CMV-seronegative. The chain joins TRBV2 to TRBJ2-7, with a possible D match to TRBD2 (5 bases). CDR3 DNA: TGTGCCAGCAGCCCATACGGCCCTCGGGGAGAGCAGTACTTC. It codes for CASSPYGPRGEQYF. The complete variable domain, with remaining parts taken from reference TRBV2 and TRBJ2-7, reads EPEVTQTPSHQVTQMGQEVILRCVPISNHLYFYWYRQILGQKVEFLVSFYNNEISEKSEIFDDQFSVERPDGSNFTLKIRSTKLEDSAMYFCASSPYGPRGEQYFGPGTRLTVT.